This T cell receptor beta chain was recorded in a study of blood T cell repertoires in COVID-19. Study-wide background: The study drew acute and convalescent COVID-19 samples from the United States, Italy and Spain. The analysed material was cDNA or gDNA that came from T cells, B-cell-depleted T cells, or PBMCs.

The junction had 6 bases not matched to a gene; V was cut back by 0 bases and J by 2 bases. This CDR3 region has 17 residues. CDR1 is PRHDT and CDR2 is FYEKMQ in the germline V gene (reference sequence). In the authors' workflow: From reference gene primer amplification, estimates of nucleated cell counts were derived. Sequenced by immunoSEQ multiplex PCR; TCRdb stores in-frame clones only, minus some. For V, J and clone size, that table is used; D and trimming come from the DNA. The table lists around 200,000 clones, 84% of them singletons. Specimen: peripheral blood. This clonotype originated in a human donor in a cohort sampled during active COVID-19. The chain links TRBV13 to TRBJ1-4; 7 nucleotides agree with TRBD1. The CDR3 protein is CASSLGQGGMTNEKLFF. CDR3 nucleotide sequence: TGTGCCAGCAGCTTAGGGCAAGGGGGCATGACTAATGAAAAACTGTTTTTT.